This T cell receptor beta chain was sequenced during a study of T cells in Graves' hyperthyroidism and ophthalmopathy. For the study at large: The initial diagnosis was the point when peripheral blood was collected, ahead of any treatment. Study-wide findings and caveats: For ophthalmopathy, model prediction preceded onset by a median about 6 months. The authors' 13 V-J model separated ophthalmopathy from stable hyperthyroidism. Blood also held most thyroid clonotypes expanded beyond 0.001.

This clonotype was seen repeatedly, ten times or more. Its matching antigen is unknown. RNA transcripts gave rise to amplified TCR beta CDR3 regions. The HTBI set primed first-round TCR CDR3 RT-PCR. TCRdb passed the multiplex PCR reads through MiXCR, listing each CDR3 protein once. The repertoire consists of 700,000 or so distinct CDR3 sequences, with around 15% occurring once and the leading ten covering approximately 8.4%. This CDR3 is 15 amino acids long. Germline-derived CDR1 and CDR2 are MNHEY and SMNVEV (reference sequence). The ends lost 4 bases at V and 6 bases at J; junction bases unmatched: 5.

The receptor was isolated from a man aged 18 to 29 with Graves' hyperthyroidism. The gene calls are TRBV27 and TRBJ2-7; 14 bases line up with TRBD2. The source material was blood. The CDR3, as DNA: TGTGCCAGCAGTTCCGGGACTAGCGGGAGAGGCGAGCAGTACTTC. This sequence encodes CASSSGTSGRGEQYF.